One and the same sample provided the 23 T cell receptor beta chains below, sequenced in a study of identical twins (dated by TCRdb to about 2016). The library was built by means of 5' RACE. The sequencing machine was an Illumina HiSeq 2000. TCRdb applied fastp at Q25 and MiXCR to the public reads, then kept only in-frame beta chains. Identical CDR3 proteins give one entry, which carries the most common genes and DNA. The sample contains 600,000 to 700,000 distinct CDR3 sequences, 21% of them found a single time. The ten largest make up roughly 4% of the sample. These sequences were also reported in another study, on T cells expressing NK-cell markers.

Sequences were obtained from PBMCs. These TCRs come from a woman under 30 in good health.

In its sample, this clonotype was seen a few times. The V and J genes are TRBV20-1 and TRBJ2-1; no clear D gene. Germline-derived CDR1 and CDR2 are DFQATT and SNEGSKA (reference sequence). The CDR3 sequence is 16 residues long. V lost 6 bases to trimming and J lost 0 bases, with 18 bases between them. The CDR3: CSAPSPKESSYNEQFF. The CDR3 DNA reads TGCAGTGCCCCCTCCCCTAAAGAGAGCTCCTACAATGAGCAGTTCTTC.

There are a few counts of this clonotype. This chain joins TRBV6-6 and TRBJ2-3, with 8 bases fitting TRBD2. The germline CDR1 and CDR2 sequences are MNHNY and SVGAGI (reference sequence). This CDR3 comprises 12 residues. CDR3: CGTGGGPDTQYF. The CDR3 nucleotides are TGTGGTACGGGAGGGGGGCCAGATACGCAGTATTTT.

The chain recombines TRBV7-6 with TRBJ2-7, with D tentatively TRBD1 (6 bases). Germline CDR1 and CDR2: SGHVS and FNYEAQ. The CDR3 totals 16 residues. Trimming took off 5 bases at V and 0 bases at J, with 17 bases between the two ends. This CDR3 is CASSRTGTFSSYEQYF. CDR3 DNA sequence: TGTGCCAGCAGCCGTACCGGGACATTTAGCTCCTACGAGCAGTACTTC.

This clonotype appeared many times. V and J are TRBV30 and TRBJ2-3; D is undetermined. V lost 0 bases, J lost 2 bases, and 0 bases lay in between. CDR1 and CDR2 (germline): GTSNPN, SVGIG (reference sequence). This CDR3 spans 11 amino acids. The CDR3 is CAWSVTDTQYF. The CDR3 nucleotides are TGTGCCTGGAGTGTCACAGATACGCAGTATTTT.

The chain employs TRBV14 and TRBJ1-1, with D uncertain. Germline V CDR1 and CDR2: SGHDN, FVKESK. V was pared by 1 base and J by 6 bases, with 9 bases between. This CDR3 has 13 amino acids. Here the CDR3 DNA reads TGTGCCAGCAGCCAAGTTTTCCGCTCTGAAGCTTTCTTT. Its protein product is CASSQVFRSEAFF. The full variable domain, with the rest looked up from reference TRBV14 and TRBJ1-1, is EAGVTQFPSHSVIEKGQTVTLRCDPISGHDNLYWYRRVMGKEIKFLLHFVKESKQDESGMPNNRFLAERTGGTYSTLKVQPAELEDSGVYFCASSQVFRSEAFFGQGTRLTVV.

This clonotype was detected many times. At one of its ends the junction is not consistent with the germline gene, which may arise from a read error. The rearrangement links TRBV6-5 to TRBJ1-1, with 7 positions matching TRBD1. CDR1 is MNHEY, CDR2 SVGAGI, per germline. There are 16 residues in the CDR3. The CDR3 DNA reads as TGTGACAGCAGTTACAGGCCCGGGACAGAGAACACTGAAGCTTTCTTT. It is translated as CDSSYRPGTENTEAFF.

J is TRBJ2-1 and V is TRBV11-2; 9 bases line up with TRBD1. This CDR3 contains 15 residues. Per germline, CDR1 SGHAT and CDR2 FQNNGV. Unmatched junction bases numbered 4, after V lost 4 bases and J lost 3 bases. The DNA for the CDR3 is TGTGCCAGCAGCTCCGAGGACAGGGGCTACAATGAGCAGTTCTTC. It is translated as CASSSEDRGYNEQFF.

The chain carries TRBV3-1 and TRBJ2-3; D remains unclear. The length of the CDR3 is 16 residues. V was pared by 2 bases and J by 2 bases, with 14 bases between. Per the germline V gene, CDR1 is LGHDT and CDR2 is YNNKEL (reference sequence). CDR3 bases: TGTGCCAGCAGCCAATCGGCGGATCACCACACAGATACGCAGTATTTT. Protein sequence: CASSQSADHHTDTQYF.

The chain carries TRBV6-5 and TRBJ2-1; D is undetermined. Trimming removed 0 bases at V and 8 bases at J, with 8 bases between. From germline, CDR1 is MNHEY and CDR2 SVGAGI. The CDR3 is 13 residues long. The CDR3 region has the DNA TGTGCCAGCAGTTACTCGTTAGGGTATGAGCAGTTCTTC. Encoded protein: CASSYSLGYEQFF.

This clonotype was seen only a few times. The chain joins TRBV20-1 to TRBJ1-6; D unresolved. Per the germline V gene, CDR1 is DFQATT and CDR2 is SNEGSKA (reference sequence). V was shortened by 6 bases and J by 9 bases, with 15 bases between the two germline ends. The CDR3 is 13 amino acids. CDR3 DNA sequence: TGCAGTGCCCTGCGGGGTATAGGTTCACCCCTCCACTTT. It is translated as CSALRGIGSPLHF.

This CDR3 reads CASSLNTQGSLHTEAFF. In DNA form, the CDR3 reads TGTGCCAGCTCACTAAACACACAGGGGAGTCTGCACACTGAAGCTTTCTTT. The V and J genes are TRBV18 and TRBJ1-1; 7 bases match TRBD1. The CDR3 is made up of 17 amino acids. The germline V gene has CDR1 KGHSH and CDR2 LQKENI. Losses at the gene ends were 4 bases for V and 3 bases for J; bases not matched to a gene: 14. Complete variable domain (other parts from reference TRBV18 and TRBJ1-1): NAGVMQNPRHLVRRRGQEARLRCSPMKGHSHVYWYRQLPEEGLKFMVYLQKENIIDESGMPKERFSAEFPKEGPSILRIQQVVRGDSAAYFCASSLNTQGSLHTEAFFGQGTRLTVV.

This clonotype was seen a few times. The chain uses TRBV20-1 and TRBJ2-2; D unclear. Looked up from germline, CDR1 is DFQATT and CDR2 is SNEGSKA (reference sequence). V shed 6 bases and J shed 0 bases, with 8 bases lying between them. This CDR3 is built from 13 residues. CDR3 residues: CSAPWSNTGELFF. CDR3 coding DNA: TGCAGTGCGCCTTGGTCGAACACCGGGGAGCTGTTTTTT.

This clonotype was recorded a few times. The rearrangement uses TRBV7-9 and TRBJ2-3; TRBD2 agrees at 12 bases. Germline CDR1 is SEHNR and CDR2 is FQNEAQ (reference sequence). The CDR3 has 14 residues. Germline trimming cut 8 bases from V and 4 bases from J; bases unmatched to any gene: 4. The CDR3 bases are TGTGCCAGCTGGACTAGCGGGGAGGCAGATACGCAGTATTTT. Translating it yields CASWTSGEADTQYF. The full variable domain, with the rest looked up from reference TRBV7-9 and TRBJ2-3, is DTGVSQNPRHKITKRGQNVTFRCDPISEHNRLYWYRQTLGQGPEFLTYFQNEAQLEKSRLLSDRFSAERPKGSFSTLEIQRTEQGDSAMYLCASWTSGEADTQYFGPGTRLTVL.

This chain joins TRBV5-1 and TRBJ2-2; TRBD2 matches 9 bases. The CDR3 covers 15 residues. The trim removed 3 bases at V and 6 bases at J, leaving 6 bases unmatched. In germline, CDR1 is SGHRS, CDR2 YFSETQ. The CDR3 protein is CASSSSGLASGELFF. The CDR3 bases are TGCGCCAGCAGCTCATCGGGACTAGCTTCCGGGGAGCTGTTTTTT.

This clonotype showed up just a few times. The chain combines TRBV12-3 or TRBV12-4 with TRBJ2-3; D uncertain. The CDR3 consists of 14 residues. V lost 7 bases and J lost 6, with 17 bases in between. This CDR3 is CASILTHAWDTQYF. The CDR3 region has the DNA TGTGCCAGCATTCTGACTCACGCTTGGGATACGCAGTATTTT.

The gene calls are TRBV5-1 and TRBJ1-1; TRBD1 aligns across 8 bases. V shed 0 bases, J shed 7 bases, and the junction held 8 bases outside the gene matches. The CDR3 runs 15 residues. In germline, CDR1 is SGHRS, CDR2 YFSETQ. CDR3 in amino acids: CASSLDRDRRFEAFF. CDR3 coding DNA: TGCGCCAGCAGCTTGGACAGGGACAGGAGATTTGAAGCTTTCTTT.

The chain combines TRBV20-1 with TRBJ2-5; 10 positions match TRBD2. Germline values: CDR1 DFQATT, CDR2 SNEGSKA (reference sequence). The junction had 15 bases not matched to a gene; V was cut back by 6 bases and J by 5 bases. CDR3 length: 16 residues. The CDR3 DNA sequence: TGCAGTGCCCCCTCGCCAGCGGGAGGGCGGGACGAGACCCAGTACTTC. Its translation: CSAPSPAGGRDETQYF.

This clonotype was picked up a small number of times. The chain has TRBV2 and TRBJ2-1; the match to TRBD1 covers 9 bases. The junction had 8 bases not matched to a gene; V was cut back by 5 bases and J by 3 bases. The CDR3 has 16 amino acids. In germline, CDR1 is SNHLY, CDR2 FYNNEI. The CDR3: CASSLIGQGFYNEQFF. DNA of the CDR3: TGTGCCAGCAGTTTAATTGGACAGGGGTTCTACAATGAGCAGTTCTTC.

This clonotype was recorded a few times. The rearrangement joins TRBV20-1 to TRBJ2-2, with D unresolved. CDR3 size: 11 residues. The germline V gene encodes CDR1 DFQATT and CDR2 SNEGSKA (reference sequence). With 6 bases removed from V and 6 bases from J, the gap between germline ends came to 8 bases. The CDR3 loop is CSATRSGELFF. The CDR3 bases are TGCAGTGCCACCCGGTCCGGGGAGCTGTTTTTT.

This chain uses TRBV5-6 with TRBJ2-5; unclear D gene. Germline CDR1 is SGHDT and CDR2 is YYEEEE. V lost 5 bases to trimming and J lost 3 bases, with 17 bases between them. CDR3 length equals 15 residues. Written as DNA, the CDR3 is TGTGCCAGCAGATATGATACGGGCCTAAAAGAGACCCAGTACTTC. Translation: CASRYDTGLKETQYF.

CDR3 sequence (DNA): TGCAGCGTTCCCGGGACTAGCGGGGTTCTTCAAGAGACCCAGTACTTC. It yields the protein CSVPGTSGVLQETQYF. The rearrangement joins TRBV29-1 to TRBJ2-5, with 13 bases that match TRBD2. This CDR3 has 16 amino acids. CDR1 and CDR2 (germline): SQVTM, ANQGSEA. The V segment lost 5 bases and the J segment 2 bases; nucleotides outside the gene matches: 8.

CDR3: CASSEQGISTGELFF. Here the CDR3 DNA reads TGTGCCAGCAGTGAACAGGGTATTTCCACCGGGGAGCTGTTTTTT. This sequence joins TRBV6-1 and TRBJ2-2; tentative D call: TRBD1 (5 bases). With 2 bases removed from V and 4 bases from J, the gap between germline ends came to 11 bases. This CDR3 comprises 15 residues. Germline V gene sequence: CDR1 MNHNS, CDR2 SASEGT.

A few counts support this clonotype. This chain links TRBV20-1 with TRBJ1-2; D unresolved. V shed 6 bases and J shed 0 bases, with 14 bases lying between them. CDR1 and CDR2 from the germline V gene are DFQATT and SNEGSKA (reference sequence). There are 14 residues in the CDR3. The CDR3 region is CSANPTTTNYGYTF. The CDR3 coding sequence is TGCAGTGCCAACCCGACGACAACTAACTATGGCTACACCTTC.